The clone carrying this TCR beta chain was detected a few times. No antigen is known for it. The study used a library that attached unique molecular identifiers to individual cDNA molecules. Original processing notes: Counting gave a median of approximately 96,000 TCRs per sample, with values ranging from about 20,000 to 750,000. TCRdb re-called the RACE reads through MiXCR, storing one row per CDR3 protein. These V and J calls rely on TCRdb rather than the paper's analysis. The sample contains over 85,000 distinct CDR3 sequences, over 8% of which appear only once. Indicated time point: healthy volunteer bleed at 2 weeks. Unfractionated whole blood served as the source for total RNA extraction. The J segment lost 4 bases and the V segment lost 4 bases, leaving 6 bases of the junction unmatched. Germline values: CDR1 LNHDA, CDR2 SQIVND (reference sequence). The CDR3 has 16 residues. The data are from a study of human T cells and chemical hapten exposure. Study-level background: Per-sample TCR yields varied mainly from small pooled library volume differences. Study-wide results and limits: Unchanged with DPC sensitization were TCRs above 1 in 1000 frequency.

The sequenced material came from whole blood. The V call is TRBV19, the J call TRBJ2-2; 10 bases fit TRBD2. This sequence originates from a female donor in good health. Some clones in this sample may be carry-over from other donors' samples. The CDR3 DNA follows: TGTGCCAGTAGTACCATAGCGGGAGGTGGCACCGGGGAGCTGTTTTTT. The encoded protein is CASSTIAGGGTGELFF.